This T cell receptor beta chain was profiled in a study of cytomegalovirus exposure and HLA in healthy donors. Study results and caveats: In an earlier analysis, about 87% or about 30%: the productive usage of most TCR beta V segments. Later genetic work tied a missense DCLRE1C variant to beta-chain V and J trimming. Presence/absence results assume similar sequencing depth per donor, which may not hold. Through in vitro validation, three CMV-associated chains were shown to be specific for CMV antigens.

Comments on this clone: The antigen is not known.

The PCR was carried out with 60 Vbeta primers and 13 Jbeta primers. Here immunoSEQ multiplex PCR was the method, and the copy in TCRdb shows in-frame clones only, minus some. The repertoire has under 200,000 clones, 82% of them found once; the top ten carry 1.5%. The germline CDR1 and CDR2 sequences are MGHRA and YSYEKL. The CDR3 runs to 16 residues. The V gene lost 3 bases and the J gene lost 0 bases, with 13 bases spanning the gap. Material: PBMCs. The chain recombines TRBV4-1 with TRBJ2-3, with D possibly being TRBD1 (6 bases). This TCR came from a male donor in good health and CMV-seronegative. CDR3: CASSQGVTGSTDTQYF. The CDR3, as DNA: TGCGCCAGCAGCCAGGGGGTGACAGGTAGCACAGATACGCAGTATTTT.